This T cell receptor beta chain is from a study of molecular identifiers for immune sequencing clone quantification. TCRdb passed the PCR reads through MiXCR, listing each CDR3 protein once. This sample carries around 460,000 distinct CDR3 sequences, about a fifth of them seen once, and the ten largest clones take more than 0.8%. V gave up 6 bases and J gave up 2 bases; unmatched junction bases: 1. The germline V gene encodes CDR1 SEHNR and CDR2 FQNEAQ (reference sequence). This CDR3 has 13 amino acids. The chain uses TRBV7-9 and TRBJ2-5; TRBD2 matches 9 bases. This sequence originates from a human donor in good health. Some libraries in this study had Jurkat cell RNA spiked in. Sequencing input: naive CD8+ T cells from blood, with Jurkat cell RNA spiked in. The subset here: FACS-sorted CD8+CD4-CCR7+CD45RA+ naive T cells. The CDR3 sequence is CASSSGGQETQYF. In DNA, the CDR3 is TGTGCCAGCAGTAGCGGGGGACAAGAGACCCAGTACTTC.